Each of the 30 T cell receptor beta chains below was sequenced from the same sample in a study of cytomegalovirus exposure and HLA in healthy donors. This PCR relied on a set of 60 Vbeta primers and 13 Jbeta primers. The table came from immunoSEQ multiplex PCR; TCRdb's copy has only in-frame clones and leaves some out. The table lists 130,000 or so clones, about 61% of them singletons. Sequenced input: PBMCs. These TCRs come from a male donor in good health and CMV-seronegative.

This chain connects TRBV2 to TRBJ1-4; D ambiguous. The germline V gene has CDR1 SNHLY and CDR2 FYNNEI. The V end was cut by 2 bases, the J end by 8 bases, with 12 bases between. This CDR3 is built from 14 residues. The CDR3 coding sequence is TGTGCCAGCAGTGAAATCATCCCGCGAGAAAAACTGTTTTTT. Encoded protein: CASSEIIPREKLFF.

The chain uses TRBV15 and TRBJ2-1; TRBD1 might be the D (6 bases). V gave up 0 bases and J gave up 5 bases, with 17 bases separating them. CDR1 LNHNV and CDR2 YYDKDF come from the germline V gene (reference sequence). There are 17 residues in the CDR3. The CDR3 sequence: CATSRDKVQGTDNEQFF. CDR3 nucleotide sequence: TGTGCCACCAGCAGAGATAAGGTACAGGGAACTGACAATGAGCAGTTCTTC.

The gene calls are TRBV27 and TRBJ2-7; tentative D call: TRBD2 (6 bases). The germline V and J ends were trimmed by 5 bases and 4 bases, with 18 bases remaining between them. Germline V lookup: CDR1 MNHEY, CDR2 SMNVEV (reference sequence). CDR3 size: 15 residues. CDR3 amino acids: CASSPAAGLGYEQYF. CDR3 nucleotide sequence: TGTGCCAGCAGTCCCGCCGCGGGGCTAGGTTACGAGCAGTACTTC.

The rearrangement links TRBV25-1 to TRBJ1-6; D not resolved. Germline V gives CDR1 MGHDK, CDR2 SYGVNS. The V end was cut by 3 bases, the J end by 10 bases, with 10 bases between. This CDR3 is 13 amino acids long. CDR3 sequence: CASSERAESPLHF. Here the CDR3 DNA reads TGTGCCAGCAGTGAGCGGGCCGAGTCACCCCTCCACTTT.

CDR3 nucleotides: TGTGCCAGCTTCACGTCAGGGGGACGTGGTGGCCATGAGCAGTTCTTC. This translates into CASFTSGGRGGHEQFF. The gene calls are TRBV18 and TRBJ2-1; 7 bases are a match to TRBD1. The length of the CDR3 is 16 residues. After removal of 7 bases from V and 8 bases from J, the junction contained 17 bases not matched to a gene. Germline V gene sequence: CDR1 KGHSH, CDR2 LQKENI.

The rearrangement joins TRBV6-5 to TRBJ2-3; 7 positions agree with TRBD2. The germline CDR1 and CDR2 sequences are MNHEY and SVGAGI. V was pared by 5 bases and J by 7 bases, with 6 bases of the junction left unmatched. The CDR3 spans 13 residues. DNA of the CDR3: TGTGCCAGCAGTATTTCGGGACTAAATACGCAGTATTTT. Its translation: CASSISGLNTQYF.

The genes are TRBV5-6 and TRBJ2-7; weak D call: TRBD1 (6 bases). Trimming took off 9 bases at V and 0 bases at J, with 16 bases between the two ends. Germline V gene lookup returns CDR1 SGHDT and CDR2 YYEEEE. The CDR3 extends over 14 amino acids. The CDR3: CATHRRGTSYEQYF. The CDR3 DNA is TGTGCCACCCACAGAAGGGGGACCTCCTACGAGCAGTACTTC.

This clone showed up just once. The chain uses TRBV13 and TRBJ2-1, with 8 bases matching TRBD2. The CDR3 covers 15 residues. V lost 4 bases and J lost 6; bases outside the gene matches: 8. From germline, CDR1 is PRHDT and CDR2 FYEKMQ (reference sequence). As DNA, the CDR3 is TGTGCCAGCAGCTCAACTAGCGGTCCGGGCAATGAGCAGTTCTTC. It translates to CASSSTSGPGNEQFF.

This clone has a handful of counts. The V and J genes are TRBV5-4 and TRBJ2-2; 7 nucleotides match TRBD2. V lost 2 bases and J lost 1; bases outside the gene matches: 8. In germline, CDR1 is SGHNT, CDR2 YYREEE (reference sequence). The CDR3 sequence is 17 residues long. The CDR3 coding sequence is TGTGCCAGCAGCTTCCCGTTGGCGGGGGTGAACACCGGGGAGCTGTTTTTT. This gives the protein CASSFPLAGVNTGELFF.

The chain has TRBV5-1 and TRBJ2-5; 7 nucleotides line up with TRBD2. The V gene's germline CDR1 is SGHRS and CDR2 YFSETQ. V lost 1 base, J lost 2 bases, and 8 bases stayed unmatched. CDR3 length: 16 amino acids. The CDR3 spells CASSLSGLAEQETQYF. The CDR3 coding sequence is TGCGCCAGCAGCTTGTCCGGGCTAGCGGAACAAGAGACCCAGTACTTC.

This clone was detected only a few times. The V and J genes are TRBV5-6 and TRBJ2-1; possibly TRBD1 for D (6 bases). V lost 3 bases and J 0 bases, leaving 16 bases between the germline ends. This CDR3 spans 17 amino acids. Germline V lookup: CDR1 SGHDT, CDR2 YYEEEE. The CDR3 DNA sequence: TGTGCCAGCAGCTCTCCCTACAGGGAAAGCTCCTACAATGAGCAGTTCTTC. This encodes CASSSPYRESSYNEQFF.

The chain combines TRBV18 with TRBJ2-7; D is unresolved. The V end lost 2 bases, the J end lost 2 bases, and 10 bases lay between the germline ends. From germline, CDR1 is KGHSH and CDR2 LQKENI. CDR3 length: 14 residues. The chain's CDR3 is CASSPEAGAYEQYF. Here the CDR3 DNA reads TGTGCCAGCTCACCAGAGGCCGGCGCCTACGAGCAGTACTTC.

This clone was picked up a small number of times. The rearrangement joins TRBV7-2 to TRBJ1-1; D remains ambiguous. The length of the CDR3 is 14 residues. The V end lost 2 bases, the J end lost 1 base, and 8 bases lay between the germline ends. The V gene's germline CDR1 is SGHTA and CDR2 FQGNSA. The CDR3: CASSLYGRNTEAFF. CDR3 DNA: TGTGCCAGCAGCTTATATGGGCGGAACACTGAAGCTTTCTTT. The full variable domain, its missing parts supplied by reference TRBV7-2 and TRBJ1-1, is GAGVSQSPSNKVTEKGKDVELRCDPISGHTALYWYRQSLGQGLEFLIYFQGNSAPDKSGLPSDRFSAERTGGSVSTLTIQRTQQEDSAVYLCASSLYGRNTEAFFGQGTRLTVV.

The V and J genes are TRBV16 and TRBJ2-3, with TRBD2 identical over 11 bases. V trimming: 1 base; J trimming: 6 bases; junction bases outside the gene matches: 0. Germline assignment: CDR1 KGHSY and CDR2 FQNENV. The CDR3 spans 14 residues. This chain's CDR3 is CASSQWTSGDTQYF. The DNA of the CDR3 is TGTGCCAGCAGCCAATGGACTAGCGGGGATACGCAGTATTTT. Full variable domain (missing parts from reference TRBV16 and TRBJ2-3): GEEVAQTPKHLVRGEGQKAKLYCAPIKGHSYVFWYQQVLKNEFKFLISFQNENVFDETGMPKERFSAKCLPNSPCSLEIQATKLEDSAVYFCASSQWTSGDTQYFGPGTRLTVL.

The gene calls are TRBV27 and TRBJ1-5, with a weak D call TRBD1 (6 bases). Germline CDR1 reads MNHEY; CDR2 reads SMNVEV (reference sequence). The CDR3 runs to 16 residues. The V and J ends lost 5 bases and 6 bases respectively, with 20 bases between them. CDR3 DNA: TGTGCCAGCAGTACAATCGCGGGGGCAGTGGGTCAGCCCCAGCATTTT. It is translated as CASSTIAGAVGQPQHF.

The chain joins TRBV6-5 to TRBJ1-4; TRBD1 aligns across 9 bases. Germline values: CDR1 MNHEY, CDR2 SVGAGI. J gave up 7 bases and V 2 bases, and 5 bases lay outside the gene matches. The CDR3 totals 15 residues. The CDR3 coding sequence is TGTGCCAGCAGTTACACAGGGGGCTTGGGTGAAAAACTGTTTTTT. Amino acid sequence: CASSYTGGLGEKLFF.

The V call is TRBV11-2, the J call TRBJ2-4; 8 bases line up with TRBD2. The CDR3 contains 17 residues. V dropped 5 bases and J dropped 7; count of bases not matched to a gene: 16. Germline-derived CDR1 and CDR2 are SGHAT and FQNNGV. The CDR3 region is CASSLPRYAGGRNIQYF. DNA for the CDR3: TGTGCCAGCAGCCTTCCCCGGTACGCGGGGGGCAGGAACATTCAGTACTTC.

This clone was observed once. The chain is built from TRBV5-4 and TRBJ1-1; D possibly corresponds to TRBD1 (5 bases). Trimming took 4 bases from V and 0 from J, leaving 16 bases between them. The CDR3 has 16 residues. The germline CDR1 and CDR2 sequences are SGHNT and YYREEE (reference sequence). CDR3 in DNA: TGTGCCAGCAGCGGAACCAGGGTCAGCATGAACACTGAAGCTTTCTTT. Its translation: CASSGTRVSMNTEAFF.

The V call is TRBV18, the J call TRBJ2-7; 7 bases line up with TRBD1. Germline V lookup: CDR1 KGHSH, CDR2 LQKENI. There are 14 residues in the CDR3. V lost 6 bases to trimming and J lost 0 bases; unmatched junction nucleotides: 5. CDR3 DNA sequence: TGTGCCAGCTCTCTTACAGGGGTCTCCTACGAGCAGTACTTC. Its protein is CASSLTGVSYEQYF.

This clone was picked up a small number of times. The V gene is TRBV7-3, the J gene TRBJ1-6, with D tentatively TRBD1 (5 bases). CDR3 size: 15 residues. The germline V gene encodes CDR1 SGHTA and CDR2 FQGTGA. The V end lost 1 base, the J end lost 8 bases, and 12 bases lay between the germline ends. CDR3 protein: CASSLMGQGHSPLHF. Here the CDR3 DNA reads TGTGCCAGCAGCTTAATGGGGCAGGGTCATTCACCCCTCCACTTT.

A remark on this clone: At one of its ends the junction is not consistent with the germline gene, which may arise from a read error. The chain has TRBV7-9 and TRBJ1-2; 8 bases map to TRBD1. Germline-derived CDR1 and CDR2 are SEHNR and FQNEAQ (reference sequence). The CDR3 covers 15 residues. CDR3 in amino acids: CSSSPDRGLIYGYTF. The DNA for the CDR3 is TGTTCCAGCAGCCCCGACAGGGGTCTTATTTATGGCTACACCTTC.

The chain links TRBV5-6 to TRBJ2-7; D unresolved. V lost 1 base to trimming and J lost 6 bases, with 23 bases between them. The CDR3 runs to 17 residues. Germline lookup yields CDR1 SGHDT and CDR2 YYEEEE. The CDR3 region has the DNA TGTGCCAGCAGCTTGAGTGCGCATAGGCGGCTAAGCAGCGAGCAGTACTTC. This translates into CASSLSAHRRLSSEQYF.

The V call is TRBV28, the J call TRBJ1-2; TRBD1 agrees at 7 bases. CDR3 size: 14 residues. V lost 5 bases to trimming and J lost 6 bases; unmatched junction nucleotides: 9. Germline CDR1 is MDHEN and CDR2 is SYDVKM. In DNA form, the CDR3 reads TGTGCCAGCAGTCAACAGGGGCCTCAGAATGGCTACACCTTC. Translating it yields CASSQQGPQNGYTF.

This clone has just one count. At one of its ends the junction is not consistent with the germline gene, which may arise from a read error. The CDR3 here is CSSSLGLDPRETQYF. The CDR3 DNA sequence: TGTTCCAGCTCACTAGGACTAGACCCCCGGGAGACCCAGTACTTC. The chain couples TRBV18 to TRBJ2-5; 7 bases align to TRBD2. Germline values: CDR1 KGHSH, CDR2 LQKENI. This CDR3 region has 15 residues.

This clone occurred a few times. The chain carries TRBV21-1 and TRBJ1-2; the D call in the table, TRBD1, was not verified against the DNA. TRBV21-1 is labeled a pseudogene. The CDR3 is 16 residues long. CDR3 protein: CASSKALHRARGGYTF. In DNA form, the CDR3 reads TGTGCCAGCAGCAAAGCCTTGCACAGGGCACGAGGGGGCTACACCTTC.

The J gene is TRBJ2-1, the V gene TRBV7-3, with TRBD2 matching over 9 bases. CDR3 size: 16 residues. V lost 2 bases and J lost 2; bases outside the gene matches: 4. Germline V gene lookup returns CDR1 SGHTA and CDR2 FQGTGA. CDR3 in DNA: TGTGCCAGCAGCTTAGGGGCGGGGGGGACCTACAATGAGCAGTTCTTC. Protein sequence: CASSLGAGGTYNEQFF.

This sequence joins TRBV6-5 and TRBJ1-5; TRBD1 matches 10 bases. The junction had 9 bases not matched to a gene; V was cut back by 6 bases and J by 7 bases. This CDR3 comprises 15 residues. Looked up from germline, CDR1 is MNHEY and CDR2 is SVGAGI. CDR3 DNA: TGTGCCAGCAGGCCCGGGACAGGGGCGCGGCAGCCCCAGCATTTT. Protein product: CASRPGTGARQPQHF.

This clone was detected a few times. The chain recombines TRBV5-6 with TRBJ2-7, with TRBD2 matching 7 bases. The germline gives CDR1 SGHDT, CDR2 YYEEEE. The V gene end was trimmed by 0 bases and the J gene end by 0 bases; junction bases not matched to a gene: 3. The CDR3 extends over 15 amino acids. This chain's CDR3 is CASSLVGGGSYEQYF. The CDR3 DNA is TGTGCCAGCAGCTTGGTGGGGGGGGGCTCCTACGAGCAGTACTTC.

The chain links TRBV5-1 to TRBJ1-6; 10 bases match TRBD1. After removal of 3 bases from V and 7 bases from J, the junction contained 1 base not matched to a gene. The CDR3 runs 14 residues. Germline-derived CDR1 and CDR2 are SGHRS and YFSETQ. This CDR3 is CASSWTGGNSPLHF. The CDR3 DNA reads TGCGCCAGCAGCTGGACAGGGGGAAATTCACCCCTCCACTTT.

The rearrangement links TRBV28 to TRBJ1-1; weak D call: TRBD1 (6 bases). The ends were cut back, 2 bases at V and 4 bases at J, with 14 bases in the middle. CDR1 is MDHEN, CDR2 SYDVKM, per germline. This CDR3 comprises 15 residues. The CDR3 DNA sequence: TGTGCCAGCAGTTTAGGGGGGGCGGAAGGCACTGAAGCTTTCTTT. Translation: CASSLGGAEGTEAFF.